This T cell receptor beta chain was sequenced for a study of blood T cell repertoires in COVID-19. On the study more broadly: The origin of the acute and convalescent COVID-19 samples was the United States, Italy and Spain. Sample material is recorded as cDNA or gDNA derived from T cells, B-cell-depleted T cells, or PBMCs.

The CDR3 totals 14 residues. Per the germline V gene, CDR1 is SGHRS and CDR2 is YFSETQ. Losses at the gene ends were 2 bases for V and 7 bases for J; bases not matched to a gene: 3. Authors' data handling: Cell counts per sample came from amplifying reference gene primers. Assay used: immunoSEQ multiplex PCR; TCRdb lists only in-frame clones, some missing. From that table come the V and J calls and clone size; the DNA was used to work out D and trimming. Here the sample spans hundreds of thousands of clones, 83% being singletons. It was during active infection that Seattle patients were enrolled and then longitudinally followed. As regards this clone: Other DNA sequences in the sample encode the same CDR3.

The sample consisted of peripheral blood. The clonotype was recovered from a woman younger than 45 with COVID-19, enrolled during active disease. The chain is built from TRBV5-1 and TRBJ1-6, with 7 bases lining up with TRBD1. The CDR3 region is CASSLGTANSPLHF. The CDR3 DNA reads TGCGCCAGCAGCTTAGGGACAGCAAATTCACCCCTCCACTTT.